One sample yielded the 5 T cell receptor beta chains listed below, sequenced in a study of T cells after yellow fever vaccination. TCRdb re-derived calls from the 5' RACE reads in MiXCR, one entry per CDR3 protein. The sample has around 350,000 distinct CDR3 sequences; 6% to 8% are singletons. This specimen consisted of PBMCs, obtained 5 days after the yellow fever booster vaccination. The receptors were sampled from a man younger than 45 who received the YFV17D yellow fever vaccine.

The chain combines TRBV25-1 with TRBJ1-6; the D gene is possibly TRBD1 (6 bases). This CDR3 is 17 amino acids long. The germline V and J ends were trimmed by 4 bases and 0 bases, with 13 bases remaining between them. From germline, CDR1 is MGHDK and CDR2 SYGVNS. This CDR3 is CASSGPQGFSYNSPLHF. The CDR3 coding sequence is TGTGCCAGCAGTGGACCTCAGGGGTTCTCCTATAATTCACCCCTCCACTTT.

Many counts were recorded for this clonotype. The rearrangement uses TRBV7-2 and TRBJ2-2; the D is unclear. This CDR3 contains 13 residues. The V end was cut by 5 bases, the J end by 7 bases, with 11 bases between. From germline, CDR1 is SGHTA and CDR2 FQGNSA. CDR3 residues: CASSPQLIGELFF. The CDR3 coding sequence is TGTGCCAGCAGCCCCCAACTCATCGGGGAGCTGTTTTTT.

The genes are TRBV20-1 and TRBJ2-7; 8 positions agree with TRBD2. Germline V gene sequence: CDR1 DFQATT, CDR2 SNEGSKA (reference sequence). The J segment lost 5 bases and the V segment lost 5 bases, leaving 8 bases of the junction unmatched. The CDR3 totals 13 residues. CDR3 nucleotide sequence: TGCAGTGCTTACAGCGGGAGTTGGAACGAGCAGTACTTC. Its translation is CSAYSGSWNEQYF.

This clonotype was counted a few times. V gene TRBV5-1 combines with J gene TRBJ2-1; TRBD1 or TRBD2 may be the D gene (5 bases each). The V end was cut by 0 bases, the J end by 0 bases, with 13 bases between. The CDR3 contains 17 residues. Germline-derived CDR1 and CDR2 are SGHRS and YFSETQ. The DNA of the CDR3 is TGCGCCAGCAGCTTGGGGGGACCGCATAGCTCCTACAATGAGCAGTTCTTC. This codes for CASSLGGPHSSYNEQFF.

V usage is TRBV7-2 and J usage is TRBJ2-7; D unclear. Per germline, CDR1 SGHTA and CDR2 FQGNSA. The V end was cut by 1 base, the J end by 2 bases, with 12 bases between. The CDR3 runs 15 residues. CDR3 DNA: TGTGCCAGCAGCTTAGTGACCGGGCCTACCTACGAGCAGTACTTC. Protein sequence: CASSLVTGPTYEQYF.